This is a list of T cell receptor beta chains from one sample in a study of human T cells and chemical hapten exposure. TCRdb used MiXCR to reprocess the RACE reads, holding one entry per CDR3 protein. The sample lists 380,000 or so distinct CDR3 sequences; around 5% were seen once. The specimen comprised whole blood, sampled in connection with sensitization to the hapten diphenylcyclopropenone (DPC). These receptors came from a woman aged 50 to 60 with alopecia areata. Some clones in this sample may be carry-over from other donors' samples. Each CDR3 is given with its conserved first and last residue. Fields, in order: clone size, D gene, V gene, J gene, CDR3 DNA, CDR3 protein. D genes are given only for firm matches. The size entry is marked missing in some rows and otherwise reads once, few, many or a size class.

many	.	TRBV7-3	TRBJ1-6	TGTGCCAGCAGGGTTCCCCCACCCCTCCACTTT	CASRVPPPLHF
many	TRBD1	TRBV6-1	TRBJ2-1	TGTGCCAGCAGTCTACGGCCGGGACAGGGGTACAATGAGCAGTTCTTC	CASSLRPGQGYNEQFF
many	TRBD1	TRBV6-1	TRBJ1-5	TGTGCCAGCAGAGGAAGGGCCGTGACAGGGTTTCAGCCCCAGCATTTT	CASRGRAVTGFQPQHF
.	TRBD1	TRBV20-1	TRBJ2-7	TGCAGTGGTCGCCGGGACAGGGGTCTAGCGGTCTCCTACGAGCAGTACTTC	CSGRRDRGLAVSYEQYF
.	TRBD2	TRBV9	TRBJ2-3	TGTGCCAGCAAGGGCGGCGGGGGAAGCACAGATACGCAGTATTTT	CASKGGGGSTDTQYF
.	.	TRBV5-4	TRBJ2-6	TGTGCCAGCAGCTTTCAGGTTCTCTCTTCTGGGGCCAACGTCCTGACTTTC	CASSFQVLSSGANVLTF
.	.	TRBV4-1	TRBJ2-1	TGCGCCAGCAGCCAAGTCGGGGAGCAGTTCTTC	CASSQVGEQFF
.	.	TRBV7-9	TRBJ1-2	TGTGCCAGCAGCGCAGAGGCAGGCGCTAACTATGGCTACACCTTC	CASSAEAGANYGYTF
.	.	TRBV7-2	TRBJ1-5	TGTGCCAGCCAATTAAACAGGGAAGTAGAGCCCCAGCATTTT	CASQLNREVEPQHF
many	.	TRBV5-1	TRBJ2-2	TGCGCCAGCAGCGAGAGGAATCTAGCCTTGAACACCGGGGAGCTGTTTTTT	CASSERNLALNTGELFF
many	TRBD1	TRBV29-1	TRBJ1-5	TGCAGCGTCAGGGGGACCGATCTATCGCCCCAGCATTTT	CSVRGTDLSPQHF
many	TRBD1	TRBV3-1	TRBJ2-7	TGTGCCAGCAGCGAAGTGGGCGACAGGGGGCTTCGGGAGCAGTACTTC	CASSEVGDRGLREQYF
many	TRBD1	TRBV6-2/TRBV6-3	TRBJ1-1	TGTGCCAGCTGCACTGGGGACAGGGGGAACACTGAAGCTTTCTTT	CASCTGDRGNTEAFF
.	.	TRBV20-1	TRBJ1-4	TGCAGTGCCCAGACGACGGTAACTAATGAAAAACTGTTTTTT	CSAQTTVTNEKLFF
.	.	TRBV5-1	TRBJ2-1	TGCGCCAGCAGCTTGACCCAGTTGCCCAATGAGCAGTTCTTC	CASSLTQLPNEQFF
many	.	TRBV5-1	TRBJ1-5	TGCGCCAGCGGTTTGAGTGAGGGGCCATATAGCAATCAGCCCCAGCATTTT	CASGLSEGPYSNQPQHF
.	.	TRBV5-1	TRBJ1-5	TGCGCCAGCAGCCTGGAGGACCCCCGGACGGGGCAGCCCCAGCATTTT	CASSLEDPRTGQPQHF
.	.	TRBV18	TRBJ1-3	TGTGCCAGCTCACGGGATGTAGTATTGGCTGGAAACACCATATATTTT	CASSRDVVLAGNTIYF
.	.	TRBV30	TRBJ2-3	TGTGCCTGGAGTGCCGACACCGATACGCAGTATTTT	CAWSADTDTQYF
many	TRBD2	TRBV24-1	TRBJ2-3	TGTGCCACCAGTGAGGGACTAGCGGGAATCACAGATACGCAGTATTTT	CATSEGLAGITDTQYF
many	.	TRBV2	TRBJ1-5	TGTGCCAGCAACGCAGGGGCCACGGCCCAGCATTTT	CASNAGATAQHF
many	.	TRBV3-1	TRBJ2-1	TGTGCCAGCAGCCAACAAACCATGCTGTCGTATGAGCAGTTCTTC	CASSQQTMLSYEQFF
many	.	TRBV20-1	TRBJ1-2	TGCAGTGCTAGAGCCCAACGAGGGAGTGGCTACACCTTC	CSARAQRGSGYTF
few	.	TRBV12-3/TRBV12-4	TRBJ2-1	TGTGCCAGCAGTTTAACCCAGGGGGGGGAAGCTGAGCAGTTCTTC	CASSLTQGGEAEQFF
many	.	TRBV6-1	TRBJ2-3	TGTGCCAGCAGTGTCCGTCCGACCACAGATACGCAGTATTTT	CASSVRPTTDTQYF
many	.	TRBV9	TRBJ2-2	TGTGCCAGCAGCCCGATCACCGGGGAGCTGTTTTTT	CASSPITGELFF
many	.	TRBV29-1	TRBJ1-1	TGCAGCGTTGTCTTCGGAGGACCTGAAGCTTTCTTT	CSVVFGGPEAFF
.	.	TRBV30	TRBJ1-4	TGTGCCTGGAGTGTATTTCAGGGAGGGGAAGAAAAACTGTTTTTT	CAWSVFQGGEEKLFF
.	TRBD2	TRBV6-6	TRBJ2-1	TGTGCCAGCAGTTACGGGGCAGGGAGGGTCGATGAGCAGTTCTTC	CASSYGAGRVDEQFF
many	.	TRBV12-3/TRBV12-4	TRBJ1-5	TGTGCCAGCAGTCGGGCTGATTTCAATCAGCCCCAGCATTTT	CASSRADFNQPQHF
many	.	TRBV4-1	TRBJ1-3	TGCGCCAGCAGCCAAGCTCTCTCTGGAAACACCATATATTTT	CASSQALSGNTIYF
many	.	TRBV24-1	TRBJ2-1	TGTGCCACCAGTGAATTTACAGGGACGGAGCAGTTCTTC	CATSEFTGTEQFF
many	.	TRBV18	TRBJ1-2	TGTGCCAGCTCACCCCTGGGGGCCGCTTATGATGGCTACACCTTC	CASSPLGAAYDGYTF
.	.	TRBV19	TRBJ1-2	TGTGCCATTGAGAACGGGTTTGGCTACACCTTC	CAIENGFGYTF
many	TRBD1	TRBV20-1	TRBJ1-2	TGCAGTGCTAGAGCCCTACAGGGGGCCTATGGCTACACCTTC	CSARALQGAYGYTF
many	.	TRBV6-2/TRBV6-3	TRBJ2-5	TGTGCCAGCCGTGGTAGTGGGTCCCCCCAAGAGACCCAGTACTTC	CASRGSGSPQETQYF
many	.	TRBV29-1	TRBJ2-3	TGCAGCGTTGGCCCGGATACGCAGTATTTT	CSVGPDTQYF
few	TRBD2	TRBV9	TRBJ2-7	TGTGCCAGCAGCCCCGCCGGGACTAGCGGCAACGAGCAGTACTTC	CASSPAGTSGNEQYF
few	.	TRBV18	TRBJ1-1	TGTGCCAGCTCACCACCGTCCGGGAGCACTGAAGCTTTCTTT	CASSPPSGSTEAFF
many	TRBD1	TRBV9	TRBJ2-3	TGTGCCAGCAGTGATCAGGGGGTTTCTAGCACAGATACGCAGTATTTT	CASSDQGVSSTDTQYF
many	TRBD1	TRBV27	TRBJ2-6	TGTGCCAGCTTGGGACAGGGAAGCTCTGGGGCCAACGTCCTGACTTTC	CASLGQGSSGANVLTF
.	TRBD1	TRBV7-3	TRBJ2-2	TGTGCCAGCAGCAGCGCCGGGACAGACACCGGGGAGCTGTTTTTT	CASSSAGTDTGELFF
many	TRBD2	TRBV7-6	TRBJ2-3	TGTGCCAGCAGTCTCAGCGGGGGGGCGACAGATACGCAGTATTTT	CASSLSGGATDTQYF
many	.	TRBV5-1	TRBJ2-1	TGCGCCAGCAGCTTGGGAGCGGGTCCCTACAATGAGCAGTTCTTC	CASSLGAGPYNEQFF
many	TRBD1	TRBV29-1	TRBJ2-5	TGCAGCGTTGAACAGGGGGCGTTAGTAGGGGAGACCCAGTACTTC	CSVEQGALVGETQYF
many	.	TRBV29-1	TRBJ2-1	TGCAGCGTTGAAGTAGGCGGCAGGGGAGGGGAGTTCTTC	CSVEVGGRGGEFF
many	.	TRBV18	TRBJ2-1	TGTGCCAGCTCAGAAGTTAATGAGCAGTTCTTC	CASSEVNEQFF
.	.	TRBV6-1	TRBJ2-2	TGTGCCAGCAGTGACATCACCGGGGAGCTGTTTTTT	CASSDITGELFF
.	TRBD2	TRBV24-1	TRBJ2-3	TGTGCCACCAGTGACAGGACTAGCACAGATTCGCAGTATTTT	CATSDRTSTDSQYF
many	.	TRBV29-1	TRBJ2-3	TGCAGCGTTGAAAGGGAAAGCACAGATACGCAGTATTTT	CSVERESTDTQYF
many	.	TRBV7-9	TRBJ2-7	TGCGCCAGCAGCTTGGCAGGCAACTCCTACGAGCAGTACTTC	CASSLAGNSYEQYF
many	.	TRBV20-1	TRBJ1-2	TGCAGTGCTAGTGGCTTCGACGGCTACACCTTC	CSASGFDGYTF
many	TRBD1	TRBV7-8	TRBJ1-1	TGTGCCAGCAGCACCCACAGGGGTCAAAACACTGAAGCTTTCTTT	CASSTHRGQNTEAFF
.	.	TRBV5-1	TRBJ2-7	TGCGCCAGCAGCTTGGAGGGCGAGCCCTACGAGCAGTACTTC	CASSLEGEPYEQYF
many	TRBD2	TRBV2	TRBJ2-1	TGTGCCAGCAGGGGGAGGGTGCAGTTCTTC	CASRGRVQFF
few	.	TRBV9	TRBJ2-7	TGTGCCAGCAGCGTAGATCTGGGACACCACGAGCAGTACTTC	CASSVDLGHHEQYF
many	TRBD1	TRBV4-2	TRBJ2-5	TGTGCCAGCAGCCGCCGGGACAGTCTACAAGAGACCCAGTACTTC	CASSRRDSLQETQYF